This T cell receptor (beta chain) is from a study of cytomegalovirus exposure and HLA in healthy donors. General study findings and limits: CMV serostatus was the only immune exposure information that was available. Another analysis was done later, and it associated approximately 18,000 TCR beta sequences with HLA alleles at 0.05 false discovery rate. Segments of the TCR beta V type were, in most cases, productive about 90% or about 30% of the time in an earlier analysis. A later analysis linked a missense variant in DCLRE1C to the trimming of TCR beta V and J genes.

As regards this clone: What it binds is not known.

The PCR had 60 Vbeta and 13 Jbeta primers. The data were produced by immunoSEQ multiplex PCR, yet TCRdb's version contains in-frame clones alone and is incomplete. The data contain about 190,000 clones, roughly 80% of them seen just once; the ten biggest clones take up 1.6%. The CDR3 length is 16 residues. The V gene's germline CDR1 is WNHNN and CDR2 SYGVQD (reference sequence). With 0 bases removed from V and 0 bases from J, the gap between germline ends came to 9 bases. The V gene is TRBV10-1, the J gene TRBJ2-1; D is unclear. The specimen sequenced was PBMCs. The sequence was obtained from a woman between 18 and 29 years old in good health and CMV-seronegative. In nucleotides, the CDR3 is TGCGCCAGCAGTGAGTCCCTCCCGAGCTCCTACAATGAGCAGTTCTTC. Protein sequence: CASSESLPSSYNEQFF.